The rows below give T cell receptor beta chains drawn from one sample of a study of read filtering for tumor transcriptome and immune sequencing. One entry per CDR3 protein results from TCRdb running MiXCR on the reads. The table lists some 40,000 distinct CDR3 sequences, about an eighth of them singletons. Material for sequencing was a population of CD138-negative cells sorted from bone marrow. Source of these receptors: a donor at least 40 years old with multiple myeloma. Both conserved end residues are part of each CDR3. The D gene is left open where the match is weak. Rows give clone size only sometimes, using once, few, many, or a class for an expanded clone.

TRBJ1-6 many . 19 TRBV2 TGTGCCAGCAGTGAAGCGGTTACGAGGACCTCGAAGAGTAATTCACCCCTCCACTTT CASSEAVTRTSKSNSPLHF
TRBJ2-1 many . 16 TRBV7-2 TGTGCCAGCAGCTTAGGAGCAGTGGGCTCCTACAATGAGCAGTTCTTC CASSLGAVGSYNEQFF
TRBJ2-1 many TRBD2 17 TRBV7-2 TGTGCCAGCAGCTTCAGCCCGGGACTAGCTAAGTTAAATGAGCAGTTCTTC CASSFSPGLAKLNEQFF
TRBJ1-4 many TRBD1 16 TRBV5-1 TGCGCCAGCGGGCCGGGACAGGGGCCAACTAATGAAAAACTGTTTTTT CASGPGQGPTNEKLFF
TRBJ2-7 . . 14 TRBV20-1 TGCAGTGCTGGGGGTGGAGGGGGCAACTACGAGCAGTACTTC CSAGGGGGNYEQYF
TRBJ2-4 . . 13 TRBV28 TGTGCCAGCAGTTTATCCGGTTTGAACACTCAGTACTTC CASSLSGLNTQYF
TRBJ1-6 few . 14 TRBV19 TGTGCCAGTACCTTCGGACAGCCTAATTCACCCCTCCACTTT CASTFGQPNSPLHF
TRBJ1-5 many TRBD1 14 TRBV9 TGTGCCAGCAGCTTGGGACAGTTCAATCAGCCCCAGCATTTT CASSLGQFNQPQHF
TRBJ1-2 . . 13 TRBV3-1 TGTGCCAGCAGCCAACTCGAGAGAGACGGCTACACCTTC CASSQLERDGYTF
TRBJ2-5 many . 13 TRBV6-1 TGTGCCAGCAGGGAGGGGGGTCAAGAGACCCAGTACTTC CASREGGQETQYF
TRBJ2-5 many . 18 TRBV7-9 TGTGCCAGCAGCCCACTACCACCCCCCGGGCCCCGAAGGGAGACCCAGTACTTC CASSPLPPPGPRRETQYF
TRBJ2-1 many . 13 TRBV20-1 TGCAGTGCTAGATCTAGCAACTACAATGAGCAGTTCTTC CSARSSNYNEQFF
TRBJ2-7 many TRBD1 12 TRBV2 TGTGCCAGCCTGACAGGGTTTTACGAGCAGTACTTC CASLTGFYEQYF
TRBJ2-1 few . 11 TRBV6-6 TGTGCCAGCACCATCGGACAGAAGCAGTTCTTC CASTIGQKQFF
TRBJ2-3 . . 15 TRBV3-1 TGTGCCAGCAGCCTCTATCAGGGTGGAACAGATACGCAGTATTTT CASSLYQGGTDTQYF
TRBJ2-2 . TRBD1 15 TRBV7-2 TGTGCCAGCAGCGTCAGGGGGAAGAGCCCCGGGGAGCTGTTTTTT CASSVRGKSPGELFF
TRBJ2-3 few . 16 TRBV7-6 TGTGCCAGCAGCTTAGGTGCCGGCGGAAGCACAGATACGCAGTATTTT CASSLGAGGSTDTQYF
TRBJ2-1 many . 13 TRBV5-6 TGTGCCAGCAGCTGGGTAGCCTACAATGAGCAGTTCTTC CASSWVAYNEQFF
TRBJ2-7 many . 16 TRBV6-6 TGTGCCAGCGGAGGGGTAGGGTTTTCGAGCTCCTACGAGCAGTACTTC CASGGVGFSSSYEQYF
TRBJ2-1 many . 14 TRBV5-1 TGCGCCAGCAGCGCGGGACGGACTACAGATGAGCAGTTCTTC CASSAGRTTDEQFF
TRBJ2-5 . . 15 TRBV7-2 TGTGCCAGCAGTTCAGACGGCAGGAGGGGAGAGACCCAGTACTTC CASSSDGRRGETQYF